This T cell receptor (beta chain) is from a study of regulatory T cells in long-lasting Graves disease. The study's findings and limits: Persistent disease preferred TRBV28, TRBJ1-2 and TRBJ2-5; new disease, TRBV20-1 and TRBJ2-1. More public clonotypes were shared by persistent patients (around 2,800) than by new patients (about 1,000).

Documented time point: persistent/refractory GD, antithyroid drugs over 5 years with positive TRAb. The TCR library was made from RNA that had been extracted from PBMCs in TRIzol. As regards this clonotype: Its antigen is unidentified.

The germline gives CDR1 MNHNS, CDR2 SASEGT. V was shortened by 6 bases and J by 2 bases, with 17 bases between the two germline ends. The CDR3 is 15 residues long. Assembly of TCR beta libraries relied on iRepertoire HTBI primers together with Arm-PCR of CDR3 regions. TCRdb fed the multiplex PCR reads into MiXCR, producing one record per CDR3 protein. The sample has 650,000 to 700,000 distinct CDR3 sequences; roughly 30% are singletons. This TCR derives from a female donor with Graves disease. The rearrangement joins TRBV6-1 to TRBJ2-7, with D possibly matching TRBD1 (5 bases). The starting material was peripheral blood mononuclear cells (PBMCs), obtained when the disease was refractory, from a patient treated with antithyroid drugs. Here the CDR3 reads CASSGLGQEAYEQYF. The CDR3, as DNA: TGTGCCAGCAGCGGTCTGGGGCAGGAAGCCTACGAGCAGTACTTC.